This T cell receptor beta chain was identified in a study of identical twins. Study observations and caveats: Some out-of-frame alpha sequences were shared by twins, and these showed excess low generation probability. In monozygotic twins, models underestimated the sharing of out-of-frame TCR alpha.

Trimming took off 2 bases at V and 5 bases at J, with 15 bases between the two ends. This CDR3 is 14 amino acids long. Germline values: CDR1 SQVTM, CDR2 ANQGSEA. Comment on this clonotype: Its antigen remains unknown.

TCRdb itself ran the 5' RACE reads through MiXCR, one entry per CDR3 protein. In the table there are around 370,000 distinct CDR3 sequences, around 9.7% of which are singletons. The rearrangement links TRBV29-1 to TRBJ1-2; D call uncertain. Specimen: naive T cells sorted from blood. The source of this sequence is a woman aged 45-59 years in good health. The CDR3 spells CSVENGVSLYGYTF. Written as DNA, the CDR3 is TGCAGCGTTGAAAACGGAGTTTCATTGTATGGCTACACCTTC.